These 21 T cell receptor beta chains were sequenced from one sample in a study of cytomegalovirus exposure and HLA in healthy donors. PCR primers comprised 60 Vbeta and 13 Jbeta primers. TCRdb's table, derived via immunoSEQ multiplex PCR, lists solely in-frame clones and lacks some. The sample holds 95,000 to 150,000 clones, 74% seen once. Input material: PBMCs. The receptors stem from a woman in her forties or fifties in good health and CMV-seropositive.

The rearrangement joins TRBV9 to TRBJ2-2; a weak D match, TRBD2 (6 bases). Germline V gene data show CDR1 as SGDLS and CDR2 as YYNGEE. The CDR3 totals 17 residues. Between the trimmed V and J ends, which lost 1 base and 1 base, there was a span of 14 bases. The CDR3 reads CASSVSGGSGNTGELFF. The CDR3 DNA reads TGTGCCAGCAGCGTAAGTGGCGGTAGCGGGAACACCGGGGAGCTGTTTTTT.

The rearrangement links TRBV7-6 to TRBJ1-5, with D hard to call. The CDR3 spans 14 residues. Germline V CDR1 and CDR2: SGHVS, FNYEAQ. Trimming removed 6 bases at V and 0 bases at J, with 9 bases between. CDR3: CASSPTYSNQPQHF. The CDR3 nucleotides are TGTGCCAGCAGTCCAACCTATAGCAATCAGCCCCAGCATTTT.

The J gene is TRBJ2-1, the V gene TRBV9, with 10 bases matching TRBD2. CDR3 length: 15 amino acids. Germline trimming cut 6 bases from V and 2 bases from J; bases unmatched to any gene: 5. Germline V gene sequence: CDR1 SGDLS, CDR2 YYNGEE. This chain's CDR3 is CASTKGLAAYNEQFF. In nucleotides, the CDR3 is TGTGCCAGCACCAAAGGACTAGCGGCCTACAATGAGCAGTTCTTC.

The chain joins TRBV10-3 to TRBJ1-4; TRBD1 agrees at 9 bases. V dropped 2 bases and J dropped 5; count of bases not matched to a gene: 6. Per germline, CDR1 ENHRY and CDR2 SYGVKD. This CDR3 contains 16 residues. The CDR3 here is CAISESSTGGNEKLFF. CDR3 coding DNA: TGTGCCATCAGTGAGAGCTCGACAGGGGGGAATGAAAAACTGTTTTTT.

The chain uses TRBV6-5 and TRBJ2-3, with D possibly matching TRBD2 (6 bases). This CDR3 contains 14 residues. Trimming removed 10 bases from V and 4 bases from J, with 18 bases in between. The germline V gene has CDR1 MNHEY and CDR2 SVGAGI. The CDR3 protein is CATPPKCGADTQYF. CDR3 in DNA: TGTGCCACCCCGCCAAAATGCGGGGCAGATACGCAGTATTTT.

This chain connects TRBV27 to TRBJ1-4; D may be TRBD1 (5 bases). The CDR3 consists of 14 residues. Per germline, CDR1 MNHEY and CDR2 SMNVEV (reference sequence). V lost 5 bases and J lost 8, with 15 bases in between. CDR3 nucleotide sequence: TGTGCCAGCAGTCACCGGGGGGGAGTCGAAAAACTGTTTTTT. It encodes CASSHRGGVEKLFF.

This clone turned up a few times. CDR3 coding DNA: TGTGCCAGCAGTTTCGGAGGGACAGGCCAAGAGACCCAGTACTTC. Encoded protein: CASSFGGTGQETQYF. The genes are TRBV28 and TRBJ2-5, with TRBD1 matching over 8 bases. The CDR3 has 15 residues. Germline trimming cut 3 bases from V and 1 base from J; bases unmatched to any gene: 4. From germline, CDR1 is MDHEN and CDR2 SYDVKM.

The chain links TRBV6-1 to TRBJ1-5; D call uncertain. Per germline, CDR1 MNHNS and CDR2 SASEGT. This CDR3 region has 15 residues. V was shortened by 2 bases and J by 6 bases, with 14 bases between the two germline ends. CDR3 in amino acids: CASSEHALGSQPQHF. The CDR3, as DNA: TGTGCCAGCAGTGAACACGCCTTGGGGAGTCAGCCCCAGCATTTT.

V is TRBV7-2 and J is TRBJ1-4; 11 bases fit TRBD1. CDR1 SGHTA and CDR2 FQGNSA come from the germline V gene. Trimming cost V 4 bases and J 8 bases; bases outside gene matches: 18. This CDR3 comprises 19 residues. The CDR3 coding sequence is TGTGCCAGCAGCTCACCTGCGGGTCCGGGACAGGGGGAAAAGGAAAAACTGTTTTTT. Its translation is CASSSPAGPGQGEKEKLFF. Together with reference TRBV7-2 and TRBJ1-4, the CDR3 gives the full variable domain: GAGVSQSPSNKVTEKGKDVELRCDPISGHTALYWYRQSLGQGLEFLIYFQGNSAPDKSGLPSDRFSAERTGGSVSTLTIQRTQQEDSAVYLCASSSPAGPGQGEKEKLFFGSGTQLSVL.

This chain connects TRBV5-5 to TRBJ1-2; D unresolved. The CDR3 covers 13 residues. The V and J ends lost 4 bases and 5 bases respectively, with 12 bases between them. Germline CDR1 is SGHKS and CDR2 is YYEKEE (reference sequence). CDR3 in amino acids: CASSHDLTYGYTF. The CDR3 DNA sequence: TGTGCCAGCAGCCACGACTTGACGTATGGCTACACCTTC.

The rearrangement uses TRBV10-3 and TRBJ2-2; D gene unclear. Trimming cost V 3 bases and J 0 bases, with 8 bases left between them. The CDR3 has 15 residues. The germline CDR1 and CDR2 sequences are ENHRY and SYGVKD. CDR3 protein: CAISEETANTGELFF. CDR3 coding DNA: TGTGCCATCAGTGAAGAAACGGCGAACACCGGGGAGCTGTTTTTT.

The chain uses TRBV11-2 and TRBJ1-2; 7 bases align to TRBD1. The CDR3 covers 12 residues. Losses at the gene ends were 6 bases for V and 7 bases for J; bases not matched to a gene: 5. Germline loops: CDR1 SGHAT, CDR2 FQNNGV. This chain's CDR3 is CASRGQTGGYTF. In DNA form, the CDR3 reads TGTGCCAGCAGGGGACAGACCGGTGGCTACACCTTC.

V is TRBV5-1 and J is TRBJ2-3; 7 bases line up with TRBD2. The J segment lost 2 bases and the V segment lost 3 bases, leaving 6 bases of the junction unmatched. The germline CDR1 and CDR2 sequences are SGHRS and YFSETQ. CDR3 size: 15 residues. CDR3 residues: CASSSRDYLTDTQYF. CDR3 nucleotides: TGCGCCAGCAGCTCCCGGGACTATCTCACAGATACGCAGTATTTT. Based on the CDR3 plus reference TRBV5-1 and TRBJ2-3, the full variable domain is KAGVTQTPRYLIKTRGQQVTLSCSPISGHRSVSWYQQTPGQGLQFLFEYFSETQRNKGNFPGRFSGRQFSNSRSEMNVSTLELGDSALYLCASSSRDYLTDTQYFGPGTRLTVL.

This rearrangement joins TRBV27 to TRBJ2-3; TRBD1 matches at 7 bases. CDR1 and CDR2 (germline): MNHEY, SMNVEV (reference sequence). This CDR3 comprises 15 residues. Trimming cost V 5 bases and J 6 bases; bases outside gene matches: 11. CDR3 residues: CASSDRALSSDTQYF. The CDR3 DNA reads TGTGCCAGCAGTGACAGGGCGTTAAGCTCGGATACGCAGTATTTT.

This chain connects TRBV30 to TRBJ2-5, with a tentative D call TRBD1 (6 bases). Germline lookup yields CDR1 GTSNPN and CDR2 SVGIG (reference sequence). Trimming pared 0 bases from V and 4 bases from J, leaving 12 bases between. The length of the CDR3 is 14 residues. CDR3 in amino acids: CAWSVGQRGETQYF. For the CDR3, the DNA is TGTGCCTGGAGTGTTGGACAGAGGGGAGAGACCCAGTACTTC.

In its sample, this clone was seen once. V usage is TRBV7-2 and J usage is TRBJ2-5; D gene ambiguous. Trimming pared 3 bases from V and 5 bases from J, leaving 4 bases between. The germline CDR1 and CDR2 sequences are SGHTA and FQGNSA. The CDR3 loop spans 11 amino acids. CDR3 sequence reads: CASSFYETQYF. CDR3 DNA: TGTGCCAGCAGCTTTTATGAGACCCAGTACTTC.

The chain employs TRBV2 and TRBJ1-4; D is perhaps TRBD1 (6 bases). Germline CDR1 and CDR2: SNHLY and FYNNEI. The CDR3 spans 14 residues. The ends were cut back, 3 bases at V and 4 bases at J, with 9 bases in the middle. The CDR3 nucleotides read TGTGCCAGCAGTGACCCAGGGGATAATGAAAAACTGTTTTTT. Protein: CASSDPGDNEKLFF.

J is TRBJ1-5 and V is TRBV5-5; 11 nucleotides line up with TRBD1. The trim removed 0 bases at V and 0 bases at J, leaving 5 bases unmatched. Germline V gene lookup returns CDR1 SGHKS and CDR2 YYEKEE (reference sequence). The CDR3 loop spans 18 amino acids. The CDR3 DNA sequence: TGTGCCAGCAGCTTGGCTGGACAGGGGGCATATAGCAATCAGCCCCAGCATTTT. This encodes CASSLAGQGAYSNQPQHF.

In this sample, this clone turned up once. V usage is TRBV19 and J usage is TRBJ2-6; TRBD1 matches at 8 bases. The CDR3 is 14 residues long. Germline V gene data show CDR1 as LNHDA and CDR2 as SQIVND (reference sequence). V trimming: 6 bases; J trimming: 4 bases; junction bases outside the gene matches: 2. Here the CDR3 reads CASRDRVGANVLTF. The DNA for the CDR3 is TGTGCCAGTAGGGACAGGGTCGGGGCCAACGTCCTGACTTTC.

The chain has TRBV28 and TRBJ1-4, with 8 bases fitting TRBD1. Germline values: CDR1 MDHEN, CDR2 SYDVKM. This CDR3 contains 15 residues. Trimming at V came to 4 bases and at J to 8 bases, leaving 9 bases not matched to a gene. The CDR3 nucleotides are TGTGCCAGCAGTTCCCGCGGACAGGGACCCGAAAAACTGTTTTTT. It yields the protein CASSSRGQGPEKLFF.

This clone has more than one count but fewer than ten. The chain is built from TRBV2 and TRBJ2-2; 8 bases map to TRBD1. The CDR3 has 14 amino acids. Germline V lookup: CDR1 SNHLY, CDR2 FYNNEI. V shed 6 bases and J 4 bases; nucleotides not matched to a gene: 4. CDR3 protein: CASRGQGFTGELFF. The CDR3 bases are TGTGCCAGCAGAGGACAGGGTTTCACCGGGGAGCTGTTTTTT.